The source of this TCR beta chain is a study of circulating and synovial CD4+ cells in juvenile arthritis. Assay used: immunoSEQ multiplex PCR; TCRdb lists only in-frame clones, some missing. The sample includes 11,000 to 15,000 clones, 80% to 85% seen only once; the top ten take more than 3.5%. This clone was observed a handful of times. This CDR3 is 15 amino acids long. The germline gives CDR1 LGHNT, CDR2 FRNRAP. The V and J ends lost 6 bases and 3 bases, in that order; junction bases with no gene match: 5. Specimen: CD4+ T cells from synovial fluid. The TCR was taken from a human patient with juvenile idiopathic arthritis. Some clones in this sample may be carry-over from other donors' samples. This chain joins TRBV12-5 and TRBJ2-1; 10 nucleotides line up with TRBD1. The CDR3 loop is CASGRGQGNYNEQFF. CDR3 nucleotides: TGTGCTAGTGGCCGGGGACAGGGGAACTACAATGAGCAGTTCTTC.